This T cell receptor (beta chain) was identified in a study of shared clonotypes between healthy human individuals. In the case of this clone: Its antigen is as yet unknown.

Adults of Caucasian background living in Nashville, Tennessee made up all donors. Study results and caveats: Among a handful of donors, roughly 5% of naive CD4 clonotypes were found in common. Clonotypes which were not shared had lower generation probabilities than clonotypes that all four donors shared.

The length of the CDR3 is 16 residues. Looked up from germline, CDR1 is SGHTA and CDR2 is FQGNSA. V lost 6 bases to trimming and J lost 2 bases, with 19 bases between them. TCRdb's table, derived via immunoSEQ multiplex PCR, lists solely in-frame clones and lacks some. The sample carries about 680,000 clones, around 73% recorded once. Input material: memory CD4+ T cells sorted from blood. Stated subset: CD45RA-negative fraction. The genes are TRBV7-2 and TRBJ1-1, with D perhaps matching TRBD1 (5 bases). This receptor was obtained from a woman aged 30 to 39 in good health. CDR3 region: CASRPHRGGLNTEAFF. For the CDR3, the DNA is TGTGCCAGCAGACCCCATCGGGGGGGACTAAACACTGAAGCTTTCTTT.